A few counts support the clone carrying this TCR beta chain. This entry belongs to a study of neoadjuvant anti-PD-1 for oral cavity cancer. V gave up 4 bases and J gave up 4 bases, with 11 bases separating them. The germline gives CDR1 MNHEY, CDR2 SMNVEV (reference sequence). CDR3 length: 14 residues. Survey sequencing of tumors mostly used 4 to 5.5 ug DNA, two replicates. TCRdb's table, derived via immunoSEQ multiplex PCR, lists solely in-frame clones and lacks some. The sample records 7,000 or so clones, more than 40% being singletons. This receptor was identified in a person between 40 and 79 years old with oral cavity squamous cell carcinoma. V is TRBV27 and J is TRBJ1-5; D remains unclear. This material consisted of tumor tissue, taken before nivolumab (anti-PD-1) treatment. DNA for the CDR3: TGTGCCAGCAGTTCCTCAGTCCGGAATCAGCCCCAGCATTTT. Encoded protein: CASSSSVRNQPQHF.